Only a few counts were recorded for the clone carrying this TCR beta chain. Its antigen remains unidentified. TCRdb passed the 5' RACE reads through MiXCR, listing each CDR3 protein once. Here the sample spans a few hundred thousand distinct CDR3 sequences, about a sixth being singletons. This entry comes from a study of CD8 T cells in ankylosing spondylitis. Points from the study as a whole: Disease-linked clones were reportedly significantly enriched in matched ankylosing spondylitis synovial fluid. Clones linked to disease, bearing a CD8+ phenotype, were relatively rare in peripheral blood. The study identified a TCR beta motif of roughly eight highly homologous variants that appeared characteristic of ankylosing spondylitis blood. A number of the motif variants had already been described in reactive arthritis synovial fluid and blood.

This clonotype was sampled from a male donor with ankylosing spondylitis. What was sequenced was blood, either unsorted or a sorted T cell fraction (not recorded which).

As DNA, the CDR3 is TGCGCCAGCAGCTTGACGGCGTCGGGGAACACTGAAGCTTTCTTT. It specifies CASSLTASGNTEAFF. This rearrangement joins TRBV5-1 to TRBJ1-1, with no clear D. Trimming pared 1 base from V and 1 base from J, leaving 11 bases between. This CDR3 region has 15 residues. From germline, CDR1 is SGHRS and CDR2 YFSETQ.